The following is a T cell receptor (beta chain) sequence with its context. In the original analysis: For nucleated cells, counts were estimated from reference gene primer amplification. Libraries were prepared by immunoSEQ multiplex PCR; TCRdb keeps only in-frame clonotypes and omits some of them. The V and J calls and clone size were taken over from that table, and D and trimming were inferred from the DNA. The sample has roughly 100,000 clones, over 70% seen once; the top ten hold 10% to 15%. The data are from a study of blood T cell repertoires in COVID-19. Study context: Acute and convalescent COVID-19 samples came from the United States, Italy and Spain. T cells, B-cell-depleted T cells, or PBMCs provided the cDNA or gDNA that served as material.

Germline CDR1 reads SGHTA; CDR2 reads FQGNSA. V shed 3 bases and J 4 bases; nucleotides not matched to a gene: 7. This CDR3 contains 15 residues. This chain links TRBV7-2 with TRBJ2-3; 7 bases are shared with TRBD1. This clonotype was obtained from a human donor in a cohort sampled during active or convalescent COVID-19. The specimen sequenced was peripheral blood. CDR3 protein: CASSFHRGEADTQYF. CDR3 DNA sequence: TGTGCCAGCAGCTTCCACAGGGGAGAGGCAGATACGCAGTATTTT.